One T cell receptor beta chain is described in this entry. As yet, its antigen is unknown. V was clipped by 4 bases and J by 3 bases; unmatched bases: 9. The germline gives CDR1 SGDLS, CDR2 YYNGEE. The CDR3 runs 16 residues. This entry belongs to a study of beta chain features in type 1 diabetes. Turning to the study itself: Age, gender and cell yields were alike across patients and healthy donors.

Of the isolated RNA, all was reverse transcribed, and so the sequenced material was expressed TCRB transcripts. The table came from immunoSEQ multiplex PCR; TCRdb's copy has only in-frame clones and leaves some out. The table lists roughly 140,000 clones, about 8.5% of them singletons. General study points: Shortening of TCRB CDR3s, moderate but significant, appeared in all four CD4+ subsets of Type 1 diabetes patients.

Heparinised blood was drawn once per donor, averaging roughly 120 mL. CD4+ naive, central memory, regulatory and stem cell-like memory subsets were isolated by sorting on CD45RO/CCR7/CD25/CD127/CD95/CD27. Sequenced input: central memory CD4+ T cells from blood. This clonotype was sampled from a man aged 18 to 29 in good health. This sequence joins TRBV9 and TRBJ1-4, with 7 bases that match TRBD1. CDR3 in amino acids: CASSFRTGGANEKLFF. The CDR3 bases are TGTGCCAGCAGCTTCCGGACAGGAGGGGCTAATGAAAAACTGTTTTTT.